This TCR beta chain emerged from a study of blood T cell repertoires in COVID-19 (dated by TCRdb to the early 2020s). Describing the broader study: Samples covering the acute and convalescent phases of COVID-19 were provided by collaborators in the United States, Italy and Spain. The sample metadata nearly always contained a de-identified subject ID, COVID-19 status, age in years and sex. Where available, HLA class I and class II types were taken from metadata supplied by the sample provider and were not determined by assay-based typing. The samples were drawn from the first 160 participants of the ongoing ImmuneRACE study and from 1,254 subjects provided by 6 global collaborators. The prospective study material was composed of cDNA or gDNA derived from T cells, B-cell-depleted T cells, or PBMCs. Subjects who had been exposed to COVID-19, were actively infected with it, or had recovered from it provided the deeply sampled blood TCRbeta repertoires that made up the dataset. The repertoires were made available in a free public database intended to serve as a resource for research on the immune response to SARS-CoV-2.

Study-level results and caveats: How much clinical and demographic metadata was included differed by source and by participant, and the metadata was provided uncurated.

About this clone itself: The specificity of this receptor is unknown. Nothing much larger sits one base from this clone, and base qualities are not available.

TCRbeta CDR3 regions were amplified from genomic DNA using the immunoSEQ Assay, a bias-controlled multiplex PCR. As for the authors' bioinformatics: Within the assay, amplification of reference gene primers was used to estimate how many nucleated cells each sample contained. Sequence reads were collapsed and filtered to measure the absolute abundance of every unique TCRbeta CDR3 rearrangement. Productive Simpson clonality was computed per sample as the square root of Simpson's diversity index over productive rearrangements. Drawn from immuneACCESS, this table holds only the in-frame rearrangements with V and J called that TCRdb kept. Clones are partly lost; checked studies trace under half to an unresolved V gene and leave the rest unexplained. The V and J calls and clone size are taken from that table; D and trimming were inferred from the DNA. This sample is represented by 130,000 or so clones; around 88% of them were singletons. The ten largest clones represent approximately 1.4% of the sample.

Collaborating institutions collected whole blood in K2EDTA tubes following their own protocols. Collaborator samples were shipped for TCRbeta analysis as frozen whole blood, isolated PBMCs, or DNA extracted from either sample type. This clonotype was sampled from a woman between 55 and 75 years old with acute or convalescent COVID-19. The sample was peripheral blood.

CDR3 protein: CASMIREGPYTEAFF. The DNA sequence is as follows: TGTGCCAGTATGATTCGGGAGGGGCCATACACTGAAGCTTTCTTT. The chain couples TRBV19 to TRBJ1-1, and the D gene may be TRBD1, 5 bases matching. Reading the germline V gene (reference sequence) gives CDR1 LNHDA and CDR2 SQIVND. CDR3 length: 15 amino acids, cysteine to phenylalanine. The read is trimmed to its CDR3 DNA, 45 bases read in frame from base 1. Trimming costs V 7 bases and J 3 bases, and their ends lie 18 bases apart.